This T cell receptor (beta chain) was sequenced for a study of blood T cell repertoires in COVID-19. In the study overall: From the United States, Italy and Spain came samples of acute and convalescent COVID-19. Sample material is recorded as cDNA or gDNA derived from T cells, B-cell-depleted T cells, or PBMCs.

CDR3 size: 16 residues. V dropped 6 bases and J dropped 3; count of bases not matched to a gene: 13. Germline values: CDR1 LNHDA, CDR2 SQIVND (reference sequence). In the original processing: Amplification of reference gene primers provided the estimated nucleated cell counts. Sequenced by immunoSEQ multiplex PCR; TCRdb stores in-frame clones only, minus some. The D gene and trimming were derived from the DNA, and the V and J assignments and clone size from that table. The table has tens of thousands of clones, approximately 87% seen once; the top ten hold 0.85% to 1.2%. This TCR derives from a human donor in a cohort sampled during active COVID-19. The sequenced sample consisted of peripheral blood. The chain couples TRBV19 to TRBJ1-1; 7 nucleotides agree with TRBD1. The CDR3 region is CASSGGGSRRDTEAFF. The DNA for the CDR3 is TGTGCCAGTAGCGGAGGGGGCTCACGAAGGGACACTGAAGCTTTCTTT.